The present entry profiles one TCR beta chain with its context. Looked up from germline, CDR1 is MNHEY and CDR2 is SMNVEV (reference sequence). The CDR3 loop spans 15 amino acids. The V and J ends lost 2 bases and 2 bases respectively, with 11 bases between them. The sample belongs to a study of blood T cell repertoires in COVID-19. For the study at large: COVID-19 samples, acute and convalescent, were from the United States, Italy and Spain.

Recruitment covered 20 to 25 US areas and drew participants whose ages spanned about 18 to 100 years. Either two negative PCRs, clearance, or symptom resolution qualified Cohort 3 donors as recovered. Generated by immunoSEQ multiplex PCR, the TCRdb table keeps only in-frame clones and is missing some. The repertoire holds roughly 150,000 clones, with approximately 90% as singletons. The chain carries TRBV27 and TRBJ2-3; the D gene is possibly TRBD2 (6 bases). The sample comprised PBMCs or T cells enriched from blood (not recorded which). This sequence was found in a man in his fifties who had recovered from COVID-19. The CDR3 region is CASSLGRGVTDTQYF. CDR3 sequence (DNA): TGTGCCAGCAGTTTAGGGCGGGGAGTCACAGATACGCAGTATTTT.